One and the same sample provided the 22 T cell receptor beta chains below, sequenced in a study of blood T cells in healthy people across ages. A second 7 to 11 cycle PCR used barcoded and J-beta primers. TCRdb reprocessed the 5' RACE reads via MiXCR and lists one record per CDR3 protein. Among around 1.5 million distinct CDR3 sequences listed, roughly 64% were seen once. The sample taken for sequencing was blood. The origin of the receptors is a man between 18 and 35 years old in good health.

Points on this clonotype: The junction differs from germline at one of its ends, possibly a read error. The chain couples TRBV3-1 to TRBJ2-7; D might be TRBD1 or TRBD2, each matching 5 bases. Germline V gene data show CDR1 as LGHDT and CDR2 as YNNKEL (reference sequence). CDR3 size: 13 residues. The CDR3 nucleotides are TGTACCAGCAGCCACCGGGACGCCTACGAGCAGTACTTC. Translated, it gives CTSSHRDAYEQYF.

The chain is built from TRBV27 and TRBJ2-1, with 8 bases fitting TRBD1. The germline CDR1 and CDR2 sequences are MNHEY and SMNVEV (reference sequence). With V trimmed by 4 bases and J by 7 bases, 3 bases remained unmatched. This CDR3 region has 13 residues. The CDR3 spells CASSWTGQNEQFF. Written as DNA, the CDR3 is TGTGCCAGCAGTTGGACAGGGCAGAATGAGCAGTTCTTC.

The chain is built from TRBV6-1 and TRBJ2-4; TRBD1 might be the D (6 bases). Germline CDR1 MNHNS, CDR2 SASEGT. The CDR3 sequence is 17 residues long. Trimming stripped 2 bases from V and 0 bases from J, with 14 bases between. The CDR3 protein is CASSEIPGQIAKNIQYF. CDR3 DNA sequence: TGTGCCAGCAGTGAAATCCCGGGACAAATAGCCAAAAACATTCAGTACTTC.

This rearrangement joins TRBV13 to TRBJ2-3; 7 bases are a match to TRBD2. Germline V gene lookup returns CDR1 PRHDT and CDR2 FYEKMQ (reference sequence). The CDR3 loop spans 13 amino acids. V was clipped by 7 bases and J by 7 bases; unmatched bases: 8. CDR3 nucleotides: TGTGCCAGCACTAGCGGTGTCATGCATACGCAGTATTTT. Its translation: CASTSGVMHTQYF.

The CDR3 loop is CASSFTPRETDTQYF. For the CDR3, the DNA is TGTGCCAGCAGCTTTACCCCGAGGGAGACCGATACGCAGTATTTT. This chain uses TRBV11-2 with TRBJ2-3, with D possibly TRBD2 on 5 matching bases. The CDR3 totals 15 residues. Germline V lookup: CDR1 SGHAT, CDR2 FQNNGV. Trimming removed 3 bases at V and 6 bases at J, with 16 bases between.

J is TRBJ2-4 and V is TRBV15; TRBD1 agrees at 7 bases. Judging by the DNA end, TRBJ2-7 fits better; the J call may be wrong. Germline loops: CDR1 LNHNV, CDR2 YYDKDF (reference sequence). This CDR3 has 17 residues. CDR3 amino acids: CATSRKRGTAVPYEQYF. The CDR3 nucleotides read TGTGCCACCAGCAGAAAAAGGGGGACAGCCGTCCCCTACGAGCAGTACTTC.

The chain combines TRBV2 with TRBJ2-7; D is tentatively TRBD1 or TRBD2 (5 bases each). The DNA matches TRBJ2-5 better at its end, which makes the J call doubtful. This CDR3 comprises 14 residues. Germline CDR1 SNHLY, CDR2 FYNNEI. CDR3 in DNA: TGTGCCAGCCTACTAGAACCACCAGGGGAGACCCAGTACTTC. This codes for CASLLEPPGETQYF.

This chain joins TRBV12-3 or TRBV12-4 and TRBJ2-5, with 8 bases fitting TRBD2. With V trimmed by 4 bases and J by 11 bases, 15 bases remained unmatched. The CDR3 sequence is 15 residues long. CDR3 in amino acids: CASSSTSGVLNEQYF. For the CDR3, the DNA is TGTGCCAGCAGTTCCACTAGCGGTGTTCTCAATGAGCAGTACTTC.

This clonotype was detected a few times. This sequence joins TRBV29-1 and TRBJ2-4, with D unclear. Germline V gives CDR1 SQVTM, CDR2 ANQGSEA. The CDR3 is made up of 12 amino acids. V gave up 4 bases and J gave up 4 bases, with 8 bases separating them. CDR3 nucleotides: TGCAGCGTTGTTAAACAGAAAAACATTCAGTACTTC. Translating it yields CSVVKQKNIQYF.

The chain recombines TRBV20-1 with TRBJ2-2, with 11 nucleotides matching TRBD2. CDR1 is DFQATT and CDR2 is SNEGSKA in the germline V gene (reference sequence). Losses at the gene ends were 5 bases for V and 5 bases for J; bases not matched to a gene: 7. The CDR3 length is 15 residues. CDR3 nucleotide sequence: TGCAGTGCTGGAGGGACTAGCGGAGATACCGGGGAGCTGTTTTTT. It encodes CSAGGTSGDTGELFF.

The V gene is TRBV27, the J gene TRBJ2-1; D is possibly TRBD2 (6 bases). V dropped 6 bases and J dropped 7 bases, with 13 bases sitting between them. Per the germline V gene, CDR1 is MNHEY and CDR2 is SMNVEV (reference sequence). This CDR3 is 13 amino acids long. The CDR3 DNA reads TGTGCCAGCAGCATCATCGCGGGAAATGAGCAGTTCTTC. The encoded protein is CASSIIAGNEQFF.

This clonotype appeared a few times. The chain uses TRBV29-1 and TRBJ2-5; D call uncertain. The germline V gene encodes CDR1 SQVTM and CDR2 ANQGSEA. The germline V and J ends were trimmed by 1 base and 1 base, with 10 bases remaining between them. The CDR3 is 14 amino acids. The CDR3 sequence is CSVEGVVLQETQYF. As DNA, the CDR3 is TGCAGCGTTGAAGGCGTCGTCCTCCAAGAGACCCAGTACTTC.

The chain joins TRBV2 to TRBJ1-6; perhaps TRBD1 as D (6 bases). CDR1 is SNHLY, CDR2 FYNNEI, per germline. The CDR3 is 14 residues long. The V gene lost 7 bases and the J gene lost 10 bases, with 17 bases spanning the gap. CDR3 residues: CASKGTPPGSPLHF. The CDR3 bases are TGTGCCAGCAAAGGGACACCGCCTGGGTCACCCCTCCACTTT.

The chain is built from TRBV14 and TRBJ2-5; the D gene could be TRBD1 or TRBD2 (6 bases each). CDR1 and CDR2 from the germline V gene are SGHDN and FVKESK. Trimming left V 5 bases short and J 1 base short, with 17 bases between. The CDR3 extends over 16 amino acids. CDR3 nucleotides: TGTGCCAGCAGCACTCGGGACACGGGAGCCCAAGAGACCCAGTACTTC. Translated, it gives CASSTRDTGAQETQYF.

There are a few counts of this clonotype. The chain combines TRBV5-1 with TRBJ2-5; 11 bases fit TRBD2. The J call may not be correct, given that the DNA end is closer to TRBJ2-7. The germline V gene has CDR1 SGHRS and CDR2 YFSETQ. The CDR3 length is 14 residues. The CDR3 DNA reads TGCGCCAGCAGCTCGACTAGCGGGGTTCACGAGCAGTACTTC. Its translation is CASSSTSGVHEQYF.

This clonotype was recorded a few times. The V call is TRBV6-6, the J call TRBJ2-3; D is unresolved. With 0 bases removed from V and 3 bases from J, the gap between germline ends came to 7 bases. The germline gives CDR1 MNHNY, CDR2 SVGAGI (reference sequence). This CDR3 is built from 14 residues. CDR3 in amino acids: CASSYSKMTDTQYF. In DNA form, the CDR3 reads TGTGCCAGCAGTTACTCGAAGATGACAGATACGCAGTATTTT.

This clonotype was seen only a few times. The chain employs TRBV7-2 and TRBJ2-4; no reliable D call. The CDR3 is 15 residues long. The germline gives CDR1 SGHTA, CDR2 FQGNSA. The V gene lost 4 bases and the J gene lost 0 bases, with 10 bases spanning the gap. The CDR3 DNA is TGTGCCAGCAGCTCGCTCCTACTAGCCAAAAACATTCAGTACTTC. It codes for CASSSLLLAKNIQYF.

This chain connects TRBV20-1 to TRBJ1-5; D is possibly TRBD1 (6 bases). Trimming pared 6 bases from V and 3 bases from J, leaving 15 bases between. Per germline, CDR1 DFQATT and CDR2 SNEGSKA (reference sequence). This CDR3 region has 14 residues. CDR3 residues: CSASGKGDNQPQHF. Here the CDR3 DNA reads TGCAGTGCCTCCGGGAAGGGGGACAATCAGCCCCAGCATTTT.

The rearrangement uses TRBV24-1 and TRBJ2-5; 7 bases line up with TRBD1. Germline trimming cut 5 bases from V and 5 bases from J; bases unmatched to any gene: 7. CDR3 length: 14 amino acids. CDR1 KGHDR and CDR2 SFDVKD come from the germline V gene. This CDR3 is CATSGQGVPETQYF. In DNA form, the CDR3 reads TGTGCCACCAGTGGACAGGGTGTTCCGGAGACCCAGTACTTC.

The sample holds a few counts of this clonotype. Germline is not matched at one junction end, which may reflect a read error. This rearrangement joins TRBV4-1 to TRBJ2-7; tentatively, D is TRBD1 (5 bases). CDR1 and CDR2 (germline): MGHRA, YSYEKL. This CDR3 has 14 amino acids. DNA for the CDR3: TGCGCCAACAGCCGGTATAGGGGATCCTACGAGCAGTACTTC. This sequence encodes CANSRYRGSYEQYF.

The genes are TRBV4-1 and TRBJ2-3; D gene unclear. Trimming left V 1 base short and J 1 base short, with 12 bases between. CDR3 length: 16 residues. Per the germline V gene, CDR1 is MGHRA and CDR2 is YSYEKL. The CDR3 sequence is CASSQVHRVGTDTQYF. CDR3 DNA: TGCGCCAGCAGCCAAGTGCACCGAGTTGGCACAGATACGCAGTATTTT.

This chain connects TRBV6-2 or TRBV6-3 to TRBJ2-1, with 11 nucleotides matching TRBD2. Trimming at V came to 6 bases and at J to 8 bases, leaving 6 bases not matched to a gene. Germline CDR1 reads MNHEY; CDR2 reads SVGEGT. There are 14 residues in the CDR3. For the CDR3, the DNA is TGTGCCAGCAGACTAGCGGGGGCGTTGGATGAGCAGTTCTTC. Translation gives CASRLAGALDEQFF.